These 17 T cell receptor beta chains came from one sample sequenced in a study of blood T cell repertoires in COVID-19. Clones were sequenced by immunoSEQ multiplex PCR, and TCRdb holds only the in-frame ones, with some missing. The sample contains about 94,000 clones, less than 85% of which appear only once. Input material: peripheral blood. Receptors were obtained from a woman older than 75 with acute or convalescent COVID-19.

The chain is built from TRBV3-1 (or the pseudogene TRBV3-2) and TRBJ2-5, with D possibly TRBD2 on 5 matching bases. The CDR3 spans 13 residues. In germline, CDR1 is LGHDT, CDR2 YNNKEL (reference sequence). Trimming removed 5 bases at V and 3 bases at J, with 10 bases between. The DNA of the CDR3 is TGTGCCAGCAGCGACCTGGGAGAAGAGACCCAGTACTTC. Protein: CASSDLGEETQYF.

The rearrangement links TRBV7-2 to TRBJ1-1, with D unresolved. V lost 1 base to trimming and J lost 0 bases, with 9 bases between them. Looked up from germline, CDR1 is SGHTA and CDR2 is FQGNSA. CDR3 length: 15 residues. The CDR3 is CASSLVWRLNTEAFF. In DNA, the CDR3 is TGTGCCAGCAGCTTAGTGTGGAGATTGAACACTGAAGCTTTCTTT.

This chain connects TRBV2 to TRBJ2-2; a possible D gene is TRBD1 (6 bases). Per germline, CDR1 SNHLY and CDR2 FYNNEI. Trimming cost V 6 bases and J 2 bases, with 10 bases left between them. This CDR3 is 14 amino acids long. The CDR3 nucleotides are TGTGCCAGCAGGGACAGAAGAAACACCGGGGAGCTGTTTTTT. Its translation is CASRDRRNTGELFF. Filled out from reference TRBV2 and TRBJ2-2, the complete variable domain reads EPEVTQTPSHQVTQMGQEVILRCVPISNHLYFYWYRQILGQKVEFLVSFYNNEISEKSEIFDDQFSVERPDGSNFTLKIRSTKLEDSAMYFCASRDRRNTGELFFGEGSRLTVL.

J is TRBJ1-1 and V is TRBV7-9, with 8 bases that match TRBD1. Germline assignment: CDR1 SEHNR and CDR2 FQNEAQ (reference sequence). Trimming took 3 bases from V and 2 from J; bases not matched to a gene: 5. CDR3 length equals 15 residues. In DNA form, the CDR3 reads TGTGCCAGCAGCTTCCCCACAGGGGGAAACACTGAAGCTTTCTTT. Protein: CASSFPTGGNTEAFF. The full variable domain, completed using reference TRBV7-9 and TRBJ1-1, is DTGVSQNPRHKITKRGQNVTFRCDPISEHNRLYWYRQTLGQGPEFLTYFQNEAQLEKSRLLSDRFSAERPKGSFSTLEIQRTEQGDSAMYLCASSFPTGGNTEAFFGQGTRLTVV.

The CDR3 nucleotides are TGTGCCAGCAGCTTAGTCGGGACAGGGGGCGCAGGGACTGAAGCTTTCTTT. It encodes CASSLVGTGGAGTEAFF. The chain has TRBV7-2 and TRBJ1-1; 12 bases are a match to TRBD1. The CDR3 sequence is 17 residues long. The junction had 8 bases not matched to a gene; V was cut back by 1 base and J by 5 bases. Germline assignment: CDR1 SGHTA and CDR2 FQGNSA.

The genes are TRBV9 and TRBJ2-1; the match to TRBD1 covers 10 bases. The length of the CDR3 is 15 residues. With 0 bases clipped from V and 6 bases from J, the junction kept 3 bases outside the gene matches. The germline gives CDR1 SGDLS, CDR2 YYNGEE. CDR3 nucleotides: TGTGCCAGCAGCGTAGGACAGGGGGCGGGCAATGAGCAGTTCTTC. It is translated as CASSVGQGAGNEQFF.

The J gene is TRBJ1-2, the V gene TRBV6-4; 10 bases map to TRBD1. CDR1 MRHNA and CDR2 SNTAGT come from the germline V gene. Trimming at V came to 6 bases and at J to 5 bases, leaving 3 bases not matched to a gene. The CDR3 totals 13 residues. The CDR3 protein is CASRPGQGYGYTF. CDR3 coding DNA: TGTGCCAGCAGGCCGGGACAGGGGTATGGCTACACCTTC.

The chain combines TRBV7-6 with TRBJ2-1, with 13 nucleotides matching TRBD2. With 4 bases clipped from V and 8 bases from J, the junction kept 8 bases outside the gene matches. CDR3 length: 16 amino acids. Looked up from germline, CDR1 is SGHVS and CDR2 is FNYEAQ. The CDR3 loop reads CASSSRTSGSNYEQFF. The CDR3 DNA reads as TGTGCCAGCAGCTCGAGGACTAGCGGGAGTAACTATGAGCAGTTCTTC.

A single count supports this clone. The CDR3 region is CASSLQNTYEQYF. The CDR3 DNA is TGCGCCAGCAGCTTACAGAATACCTACGAGCAGTACTTC. The chain employs TRBV5-1 and TRBJ2-7; no clear D gene. This CDR3 spans 13 amino acids. Germline CDR1 and CDR2: SGHRS and YFSETQ. Trimming shortened V by 2 bases and J by 2 bases, and 8 bases separated the two germline ends.

CDR3 region: CASSRTSGRGTGELFF. As DNA, the CDR3 is TGCGCCAGCAGCAGGACTAGCGGGAGGGGTACCGGGGAGCTGTTTTTT. This chain uses TRBV5-1 with TRBJ2-2, with TRBD2 identical over 15 bases. CDR1 SGHRS and CDR2 YFSETQ come from the germline V gene. V trimming: 4 bases; J trimming: 5 bases; junction bases outside the gene matches: 3. The CDR3 consists of 16 residues.

CDR3 region: CASYGAGARRETQYF. DNA of the CDR3: TGTGCCAGCTACGGAGCAGGGGCAAGACGAGAGACCCAGTACTTC. The chain carries TRBV2 and TRBJ2-5, with a possible D match to TRBD1 (6 bases). V gave up 8 bases and J gave up 4 bases, with 20 bases separating them. Germline V gives CDR1 SNHLY, CDR2 FYNNEI. The CDR3 totals 15 residues.

This sequence joins TRBV19 and TRBJ1-3, with D perhaps matching TRBD1 (6 bases). V was cut by 4 bases and J by 1 base, with 14 bases left in between. Germline assignment: CDR1 LNHDA and CDR2 SQIVND (reference sequence). The CDR3 extends over 16 amino acids. CDR3 DNA: TGTGCCAGTAGTACGCCAGGGGCTTCATCTGGAAACACCATATATTTT. Protein: CASSTPGASSGNTIYF. Complete variable domain (other parts from reference TRBV19 and TRBJ1-3): DGGITQSPKYLFRKEGQNVTLSCEQNLNHDAMYWYRQDPGQGLRLIYYSQIVNDFQKGDIAEGYSVSREKKESFPLTVTSAQKNPTAFYLCASSTPGASSGNTIYFGEGSWLTVV.

The chain recombines TRBV5-1 with TRBJ2-7; TRBD1 might be the D (6 bases). The V end lost 2 bases, the J end lost 0 bases, and 15 bases lay between the germline ends. CDR1 and CDR2 (germline): SGHRS, YFSETQ. The CDR3 extends over 16 amino acids. The CDR3 region is CASSFLTGLNSYEQYF. In DNA, the CDR3 is TGCGCCAGCAGCTTCCTGACAGGATTAAACTCCTACGAGCAGTACTTC.

V usage is TRBV5-1 and J usage is TRBJ2-5, with 13 positions matching TRBD2. The germline V gene has CDR1 SGHRS and CDR2 YFSETQ. After removal of 2 bases from V and 3 bases from J, the junction contained 1 base not matched to a gene. CDR3 length: 15 residues. The CDR3 DNA sequence: TGCGCCAGCAGCTTCGGACTAGCGGGAGAAGAGACCCAGTACTTC. Protein: CASSFGLAGEETQYF.

This clone came up once. The chain couples TRBV3-1 (or the pseudogene TRBV3-2) to TRBJ1-6; TRBD1 aligns across 9 bases. Trimming removed 4 bases from V and 7 bases from J; junction bases left unmatched: 5. The V gene's germline CDR1 is LGHDT and CDR2 YNNKEL (reference sequence). The CDR3 is 15 amino acids. The CDR3 coding sequence is TGTGCCAGCAGCCTCGGGACAGGGAGCAATTCACCCCTCCACTTT. Translation: CASSLGTGSNSPLHF.

The chain has TRBV30 and TRBJ2-1, with 7 bases identical to TRBD2. Trimming took 0 bases from V and 7 from J; bases not matched to a gene: 9. This CDR3 is built from 15 residues. Germline values: CDR1 GTSNPN, CDR2 SVGIG (reference sequence). CDR3 sequence: CAWSVRRLAWNEQFF. The CDR3 DNA reads TGTGCCTGGAGTGTACGCAGACTAGCTTGGAATGAGCAGTTCTTC. Looking up the rest from reference TRBV30 and TRBJ2-1 gives the full variable domain: SQTIHQWPATLVQPVGSPLSLECTVEGTSNPNLYWYRQAAGRGLQLLFYSVGIGQISSEVPQNLSASRPQDRQFILSSKKLLLSDSGFYLCAWSVRRLAWNEQFFGPGTRLTVL.

This clone was detected only a few times. V and J are TRBV5-1 and TRBJ2-1; possibly TRBD2 for D (6 bases). CDR1 is SGHRS, CDR2 YFSETQ, per germline. The V end was cut by 1 base, the J end by 1 base, with 9 bases between. This CDR3 comprises 15 residues. CDR3 protein: CASSLFAGSYNEQFF. CDR3 in DNA: TGCGCCAGCAGCTTGTTTGCGGGGTCCTACAATGAGCAGTTCTTC. Supplemented by reference TRBV5-1 and TRBJ2-1, the full variable domain reads KAGVTQTPRYLIKTRGQQVTLSCSPISGHRSVSWYQQTPGQGLQFLFEYFSETQRNKGNFPGRFSGRQFSNSRSEMNVSTLELGDSALYLCASSLFAGSYNEQFFGPGTRLTVL.